This section outlines one T cell receptor (beta chain) sequence together with its context. The data stem from a study of blood T cells in healthy people across ages. Then a second PCR, running about 6 to 12 cycles, was carried out with a sample-barcoded 5' primer and a J-beta primer mix. TCRdb re-analysed the 5' RACE reads in MiXCR, keeping a single row per CDR3 protein. Of 800,000 or so distinct CDR3 sequences listed, about 45% are singletons. Trimming stripped 1 base from V and 0 bases from J, with 10 bases between. CDR3 length: 15 amino acids. The germline CDR1 and CDR2 sequences are ENHRY and SYGVKD.

This chain connects TRBV10-3 to TRBJ2-7; D is uncertain. The receptor comes from an elderly man in good health. The sequencing input was blood. CDR3 DNA: TGTGCCATCAGTGAGTTCCCAGCGCGCTCCTACGAGCAGTACTTC. It codes for CAISEFPARSYEQYF.